What follows are 3 T cell receptor beta chains derived from one specimen sequenced in a study of cytomegalovirus exposure and HLA in healthy donors. Here immunoSEQ multiplex PCR was the method, and the copy in TCRdb shows in-frame clones only, minus some. Here the sample spans about 200,000 clones, about 81% being singletons. The sample consisted of PBMCs. The receptors come from a woman in her 30s in good health and CMV-seronegative.

On this clone: The junction shows a germline mismatch at one end, possibly a read error. This rearrangement joins TRBV19 to TRBJ1-5; 7 bases align to TRBD1. The CDR3 extends over 14 amino acids. Germline assignment: CDR1 LNHDA and CDR2 SQIVND (reference sequence). This CDR3 reads CASSRGQSTQPQHF. Here the CDR3 DNA reads TGTGCCAGTAGTAGGGGACAGAGCACTCAGCCCCAGCATTTT.

The chain joins TRBV5-1 to TRBJ2-7, with 7 bases identical to TRBD1. Looked up from germline, CDR1 is SGHRS and CDR2 is YFSETQ. There are 14 residues in the CDR3. After removal of 3 bases from V and 2 bases from J, the junction contained 5 bases not matched to a gene. CDR3 DNA sequence: TGCGCCAGCAGCTCCAGACAGGGACCCTACGAGCAGTACTTC. As protein: CASSSRQGPYEQYF.

The chain links TRBV28 to TRBJ2-7; weak D call: TRBD1 (5 bases). CDR3 length: 15 residues. CDR1 and CDR2 (germline): MDHEN, SYDVKM. V was trimmed by 8 bases and J by 2 bases, leaving 19 bases between them. The CDR3 loop reads CASLPSKGLTYEQYF. CDR3 nucleotides: TGTGCCAGCCTCCCCTCCAAGGGGCTAACCTACGAGCAGTACTTC.